This is a list of T cell receptor beta chains from one sample in a study of cytomegalovirus exposure and HLA in healthy donors. Only in-frame clones appear in the TCRdb table, and some are missing; sequencing was by immunoSEQ multiplex PCR. The sample carries about 94,000 clones, roughly four fifths recorded once. The source material was PBMCs. The source of these receptors is a human donor in good health. The CDR3 runs from the conserved cysteine through the conserved F or W. A D gene is named only where the DNA matches it firmly. Clone size is not always given. Where it is, it says once, few, many or a class for expanded clones.

d_gene	v_gene	j_gene	abundance	CDR3nt	CDR3aa
TRBD1	TRBV19	TRBJ2-6	.	TGTGCCAGTAGCTCCGGGACAGGGGCTGGGGCCAACGTCCTGACTTTC	CASSSGTGAGANVLTF
.	TRBV7-7	TRBJ1-5	.	TGTGCTAGCAGCTTAGTTGCGAGCGTTCAGAGCAATCAGCCCCAGCATTTT	CASSLVASVQSNQPQHF
.	TRBV29-1	TRBJ2-5	.	TGCAGCGTTGGTGGGAGTAGAGAGACCCAGTACTTC	CSVGGSRETQYF
TRBD2	TRBV19	TRBJ2-1	.	TGTGCCAGTAGTGGGCGGTCTAGCGGGAGGGGGGTGGTAGGGTCTTCCTACAATGAGCAGTTCTTC	CASSGRSSGRGVVGSSYNEQFF
.	TRBV11-3	TRBJ1-2	.	TGTGCCAGCAGCTTGCCCCTACCCCGGGGAGGCGGCTACACCTTC	CASSLPLPRGGGYTF
TRBD1	TRBV28	TRBJ2-5	.	TGTGCCATCAGCTGCACAGGGGTAGAGACCCAGTACTTC	CAISCTGVETQYF
TRBD1	TRBV27	TRBJ2-7	.	TGTGCCAGCAGGGAGAGGACAGGGCTAGGCTACGAGCAGTACTTC	CASRERTGLGYEQYF
.	TRBV6-6	TRBJ1-5	.	TGTGCCAGCAGTTACTTCAGGGGTAGCAATCAGCCCCAGCATTTT	CASSYFRGSNQPQHF
.	TRBV5-1	TRBJ2-3	once	TGCGCCAGCAGCTTGGGTACTACAGATACGCAGTATTTT	CASSLGTTDTQYF
.	TRBV5-1	TRBJ2-3	.	TGCGCCAGCAGCTCAAAAGGCGGGGTGGCAGATACGCAGTATTTT	CASSSKGGVADTQYF